This entry features one TCR beta chain sequence. The sample is drawn from a study of blood T cell repertoires in COVID-19. Overall study: The samples span acute and convalescent COVID-19 from the United States, Italy and Spain. Sample material is recorded as cDNA or gDNA derived from T cells, B-cell-depleted T cells, or PBMCs.

The table came from immunoSEQ multiplex PCR; TCRdb's copy has only in-frame clones and leaves some out. This table holds over 300,000 clones, 80% to 90% found once. Germline-derived CDR1 and CDR2 are SGHNT and YYREEE (reference sequence). Between the trimmed V and J ends, which lost 0 bases and 7 bases, there was a span of 14 bases. This CDR3 contains 14 residues. Cohorts were based on clinical histories the participants reported. Recovered participants had two consecutive negative NP/OP PCR tests, healthcare professional clearance, or symptom resolution. The chain uses TRBV5-4 and TRBJ2-7, with D possibly being TRBD1 (6 bases). Sequencing was carried out using PBMCs or T cells enriched from blood (not recorded which). This sequence originates from a man younger than 40 who had recovered from COVID-19. The CDR3 coding sequence is TGTGCCAGCAGCTTGGCGGCAGGGGTGGGTGAGCAGTACTTC. Amino acid sequence: CASSLAAGVGEQYF.